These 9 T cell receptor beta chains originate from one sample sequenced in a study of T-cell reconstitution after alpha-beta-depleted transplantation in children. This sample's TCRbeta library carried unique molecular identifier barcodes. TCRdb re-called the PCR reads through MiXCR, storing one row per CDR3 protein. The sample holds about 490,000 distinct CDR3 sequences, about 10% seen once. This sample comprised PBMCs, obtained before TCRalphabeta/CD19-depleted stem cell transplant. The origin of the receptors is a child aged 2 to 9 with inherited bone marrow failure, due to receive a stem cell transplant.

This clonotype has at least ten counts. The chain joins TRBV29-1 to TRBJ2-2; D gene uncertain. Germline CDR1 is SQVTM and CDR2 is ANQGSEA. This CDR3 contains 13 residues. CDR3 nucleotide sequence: TGCACCGTAATCACCAGTAACACCGGGGAGCTGTTTTTT. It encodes CTVITSNTGELFF.

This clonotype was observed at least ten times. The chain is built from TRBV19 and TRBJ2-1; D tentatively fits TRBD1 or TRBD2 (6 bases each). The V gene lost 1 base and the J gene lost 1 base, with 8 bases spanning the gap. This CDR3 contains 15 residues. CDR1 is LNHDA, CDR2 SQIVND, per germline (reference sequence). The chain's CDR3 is CASSIGGTSYNEQFF. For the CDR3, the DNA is TGTGCCAGTAGTATAGGCGGGACATCCTACAATGAGCAGTTCTTC.

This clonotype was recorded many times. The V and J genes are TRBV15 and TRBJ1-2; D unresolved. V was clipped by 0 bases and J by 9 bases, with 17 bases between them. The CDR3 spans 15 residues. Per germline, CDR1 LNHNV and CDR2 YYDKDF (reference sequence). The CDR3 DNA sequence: TGTGCCACCAGCAGAGATCTCCAGGACTCCGAGCGCTACACCTTC. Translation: CATSRDLQDSERYTF.

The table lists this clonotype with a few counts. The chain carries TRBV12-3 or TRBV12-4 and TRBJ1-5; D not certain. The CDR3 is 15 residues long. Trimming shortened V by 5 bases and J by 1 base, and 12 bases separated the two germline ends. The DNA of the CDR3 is TGTGCCAGCAGTCGCATCGGGCCGAGCAATCAGCCCCAGCATTTT. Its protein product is CASSRIGPSNQPQHF.

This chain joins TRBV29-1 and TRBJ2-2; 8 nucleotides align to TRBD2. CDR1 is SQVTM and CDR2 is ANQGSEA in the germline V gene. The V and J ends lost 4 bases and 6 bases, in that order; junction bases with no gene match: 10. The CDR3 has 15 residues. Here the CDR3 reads CSVVWVAGISGELFF. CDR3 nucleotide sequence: TGCAGCGTTGTCTGGGTAGCGGGAATCTCCGGGGAGCTGTTTTTT.

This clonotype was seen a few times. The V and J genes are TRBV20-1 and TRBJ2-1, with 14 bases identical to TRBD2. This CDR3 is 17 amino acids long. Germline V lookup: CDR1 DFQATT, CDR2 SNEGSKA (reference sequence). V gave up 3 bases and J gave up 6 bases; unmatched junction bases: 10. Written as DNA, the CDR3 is TGCAGTGCTAGGGGACTAGCGGGAGTCAAACTACCCAATGAGCAGTTCTTC. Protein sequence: CSARGLAGVKLPNEQFF.

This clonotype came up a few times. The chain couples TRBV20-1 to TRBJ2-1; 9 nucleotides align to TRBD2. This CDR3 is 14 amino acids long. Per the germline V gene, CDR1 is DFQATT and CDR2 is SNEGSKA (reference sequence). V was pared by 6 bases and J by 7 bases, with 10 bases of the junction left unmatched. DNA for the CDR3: TGCAGTGCCGGACTAGCGAGGAGAGGGAATGAGCAGTTCTTC. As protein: CSAGLARRGNEQFF.

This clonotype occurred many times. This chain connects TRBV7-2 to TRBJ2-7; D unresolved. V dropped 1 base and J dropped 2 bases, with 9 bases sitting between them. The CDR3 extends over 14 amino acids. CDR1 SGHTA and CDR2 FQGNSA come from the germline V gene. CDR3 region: CASSLVLGTYEQYF. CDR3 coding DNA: TGTGCCAGCAGCTTAGTTCTGGGGACCTACGAGCAGTACTTC.

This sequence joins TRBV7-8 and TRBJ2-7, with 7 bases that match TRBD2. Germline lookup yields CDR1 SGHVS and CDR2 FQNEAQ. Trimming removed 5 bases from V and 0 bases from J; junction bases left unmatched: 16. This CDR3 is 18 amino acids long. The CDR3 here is CASSRPGASGLLSYEQYF. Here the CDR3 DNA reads TGTGCCAGCAGCCGGCCTGGTGCTAGCGGTCTCCTCTCCTACGAGCAGTACTTC.